This TCR beta chain was captured in a study of CD4+ T cells in melanoma. A remark on this clone: Its specificity is unknown.

Study results and caveats: A reported correlation linked neoantigen-specific CD4+ T cells to CD8+, macrophage and B cell function. In melanoma, neoantigen-specific CD4+ T cells reportedly differed in differentiation state.

The CDR3 spans 14 residues. V lost 11 bases and J lost 3, with 17 bases in between. Germline CDR1 and CDR2: SNHLY and FYNNEI. Generated by immunoSEQ multiplex PCR, the TCRdb table keeps only in-frame clones and is missing some. The sample consists of approximately 15,000 clones, less than 70% of them appearing once. Material: cells from a culture (not recorded whether cultured in vitro). This TCR derives from a human donor with melanoma. V and J are TRBV2 and TRBJ1-5; D perhaps matches TRBD1 (5 bases). This CDR3 is CAPPGQGNNQPQHF. DNA of the CDR3: TGTGCCCCCCCAGGGCAGGGTAACAATCAGCCCCAGCATTTT.